Listed below are T cell receptor beta chains from one sample, sequenced in a study of type 1 regulatory T cells. Their specific antigens are unknown. TCRdb re-analysed the reads in MiXCR, keeping a single row per CDR3 protein. The sample has fewer than 5,500 distinct CDR3 sequences, 20% to 30% seen once; the top ten hold about 35%. Material: cultured type 1 regulatory T (Tr1) cells, either the whole culture or a sorted fraction (not recorded which). These receptors all come from a human donor in good health. CDR3s include the opening cysteine and the closing phenylalanine or tryptophan. Each record gives: CDR3 protein, CDR3 DNA, clone size, J gene, D gene, V gene. D genes are given only for firm matches. The size entry is marked missing in some rows and otherwise reads once, few, many or a size class.

CSAETSGGKADTQYF TGCAGTGCCGAGACTAGCGGGGGCAAAGCAGATACGCAGTATTTT NA TRBJ2-3 TRBD2 TRBV20-1
CASSPRPGTGIYEQYF TGTGCCAGCAGCCCAAGACCCGGGACAGGGATCTACGAGCAGTACTTC NA TRBJ2-7 TRBD1 TRBV9
CASSMTVTYEQYF TGTGCCAGTAGTATGACGGTCACCTACGAGCAGTACTTC few TRBJ2-7 NA TRBV19
CASSAYYSGGGYGYTF TGTGCCAGCAGCGCCTATTACAGCGGAGGGGGCTATGGCTACACCTTC many TRBJ1-2 NA TRBV11-2
CANWALGGKSTDTQYF TGTGCCAATTGGGCGTTGGGGGGCAAGAGCACAGATACGCAGTATTTT NA TRBJ2-3 NA TRBV6-1
CASSPQGALNTGELFF TGTGCCAGCTCACCACAGGGGGCGCTGAACACCGGGGAGCTGTTTTTT NA TRBJ2-2 TRBD1 TRBV18
CASSLVGTGLYEQYF TGTGCCAGCAGCTTGGTCGGGACAGGGCTCTACGAGCAGTACTTC many TRBJ2-7 TRBD1 TRBV5-6
CSARDSWVANTGELFF TGCAGTGCTAGAGACTCCTGGGTCGCGAACACCGGGGAGCTGTTTTTT few TRBJ2-2 NA TRBV20-1
CATSDLGAGTAGELFF TGTGCCACCAGTGATTTGGGTGCAGGGACTGCCGGGGAGCTGTTTTTT many TRBJ2-2 NA TRBV24-1
CASSSLQGLGVGNTIYF TGTGCCAGCAGTTCCCTACAGGGCCTGGGTGTAGGAAACACCATATATTTT few TRBJ1-3 NA TRBV12-3/TRBV12-4
CASSAAFSGANVLTF TGTGCCAGCAGTGCGGCGTTTTCTGGGGCCAACGTCCTGACTTTC many TRBJ2-6 NA TRBV6-2/TRBV6-3
CASSPGHKINNEQFF TGTGCCAGCAGTCCCGGGCACAAAATCAACAATGAGCAGTTCTTC many TRBJ2-1 NA TRBV25-1
CASRTNRDSYEQYF TGTGCCAGCAGAACCAACAGGGACTCCTACGAGCAGTACTTC many TRBJ2-7 NA TRBV6-5
CATSSSGNTIYF TGTGCCACCTCAAGCTCTGGAAACACCATATATTTT few TRBJ1-3 NA TRBV6-6
CASMGLGAGENTGELFF TGCGCCAGCATGGGTTTGGGGGCGGGGGAGAACACCGGGGAGCTGTTTTTT once TRBJ2-2 NA TRBV4-1
CASSLNYEQYF TGCGCCAGCAGTTTGAATTACGAGCAGTACTTC NA TRBJ2-7 NA TRBV5-1
CASSLIPNYGYTF TGTGCCAGCAGCTTGATACCTAACTATGGCTACACCTTC NA TRBJ1-2 NA TRBV12-3/TRBV12-4
CASSSSTRGYSNQPQHF TGTGCCAGCAGCAGCTCAACCAGGGGTTATAGCAATCAGCCCCAGCATTTT once TRBJ1-5 NA TRBV21-1
CASSNDRGNLEKLFF TGTGCCAGCAGCAATGACAGGGGGAACCTGGAAAAACTGTTTTTT many TRBJ1-4 NA TRBV21-1
CASRVGRSGYTF TGTGCCAGCAGAGTCGGGAGGTCTGGCTACACCTTC NA TRBJ1-2 NA TRBV6-5
CAISETSYEQYF TGTGCCATCAGTGAAACATCCTACGAGCAGTACTTC many TRBJ2-7 NA TRBV10-3
CASSFLGGGYGYTF TGCGCCAGCAGCTTCCTAGGCGGGGGCTATGGCTACACCTTC NA TRBJ1-2 NA TRBV5-1
CASSMRDIGNTIYF TGCGCCAGCAGCATGAGGGATATAGGAAACACCATATATTTT few TRBJ1-3 NA TRBV4-3
CASRLHYRDLEYGYTF TGTGCCAGCAGGTTGCACTACCGGGACCTTGAGTATGGCTACACCTTC NA TRBJ1-2 NA TRBV21-1
CATRPRRVATNEKLFF TGTGCCACGAGGCCACGGAGGGTTGCAACTAATGAAAAACTGTTTTTT NA TRBJ1-4 NA TRBV7-3
CASSLPTGNTEAFF TGTGCCAGCAGCTTACCCACAGGAAACACTGAAGCTTTCTTT NA TRBJ1-1 NA TRBV7-9
CASSVTLATNEELFF TGTGCCAGCTCAGTGACGCTAGCAACTAATGAAGAACTGTTTTTT NA TRBJ1-4 NA TRBV18
CASSKQKTSGYTF TGTGCCAGTAGTAAGCAGAAGACTAGTGGCTACACCTTC NA TRBJ1-2 NA TRBV19
CAISEAQGARETQYF TGTGCCATCAGTGAGGCCCAGGGGGCCCGGGAGACCCAGTACTTC few TRBJ2-5 TRBD1 TRBV10-3
CASSLTGLRNQPQHF TGTGCCAGCAGCTTAACGGGATTACGCAATCAGCCCCAGCATTTT large TRBJ1-5 NA TRBV7-2
CAISEGARGNTIYF TGTGCCATCAGTGAAGGGGCTCGAGGAAACACCATATATTTT large TRBJ1-3 NA TRBV10-3
CASSPHLRPVAGELFF TGTGCCAGCAGCCCACATTTACGGCCGGTCGCCGGGGAGCTGTTTTTT NA TRBJ2-2 NA TRBV11-2
CASRLTSGHPYEQYF TGTGCCAGCAGGTTGACTAGCGGGCACCCCTACGAGCAGTACTTC many TRBJ2-7 TRBD2 TRBV6-5
CASRPGGTVGELFF TGTGCCAGCAGGCCCGGGGGGACGGTCGGGGAGCTGTTTTTT few TRBJ2-2 TRBD2 TRBV2
CASSISDRAGTEAFF TGTGCCAGCAGCATATCGGACAGGGCGGGCACTGAAGCTTTCTTT few TRBJ1-1 TRBD1 TRBV9
CASSYGGPQETQYF TGTGCTAGCAGTTATGGGGGTCCCCAAGAGACCCAGTACTTC NA TRBJ2-5 NA TRBV6-6